A single sample is the source of the 32 T cell receptor beta chains below, sequenced in a study of PD-1 blockade in classical Hodgkin lymphoma. Time point of the sample: newly diagnosed, previously untreated cHL patient sample. Sequencing used immunoSEQ multiplex PCR; TCRdb keeps in-frame clones, though not all of them. The sample carries tens of thousands of clones, around 90% recorded once. The material sequenced was peripheral blood mononuclear cells (PBMCs). These receptors all come from a human donor with classical Hodgkin lymphoma.

The CDR3 DNA sequence: TGTGCCAGCCAGAAAGAACATCTTAACTATGGCTACACCTTC. This translates into CASQKEHLNYGYTF. V and J are TRBV2 and TRBJ1-2; D gene uncertain. This CDR3 has 14 amino acids. V was shortened by 8 bases and J by 1 base, with 14 bases between the two germline ends. The germline V gene encodes CDR1 SNHLY and CDR2 FYNNEI.

The gene calls are TRBV14 and TRBJ2-7; 11 bases match TRBD1. The CDR3 loop spans 17 amino acids. V lost 3 bases to trimming and J lost 1 base; unmatched junction nucleotides: 8. CDR1 and CDR2 (germline): SGHDN, FVKESK. CDR3 sequence: CASSHRRGQGASYEQYF. The CDR3 DNA is TGTGCCAGCAGCCACAGAAGAGGACAGGGGGCTTCCTACGAGCAGTACTTC.

V is TRBV27 and J is TRBJ2-1; D perhaps matches TRBD1 (6 bases). The germline V gene encodes CDR1 MNHEY and CDR2 SMNVEV (reference sequence). Trimming pared 7 bases from V and 7 bases from J, leaving 23 bases between. The CDR3 is 16 amino acids. The CDR3 here is CASIRQAGVVRNEQFF. The CDR3 DNA follows: TGTGCCAGCATCCGCCAGGCAGGGGTGGTTAGGAATGAGCAGTTCTTC.

V is TRBV6-1 and J is TRBJ1-2, with D perhaps matching TRBD1 (6 bases). Per germline, CDR1 MNHNS and CDR2 SASEGT. The CDR3 is 15 amino acids. V gave up 4 bases and J gave up 5 bases, with 17 bases separating them. DNA for the CDR3: TGTGCCAGCAGTGCCCCACAGGGAGGGATTTATGGCTACACCTTC. Translation: CASSAPQGGIYGYTF.

This rearrangement joins TRBV21-1 to TRBJ2-1; no DNA check was done on the table's D call, TRBD1. TRBV21-1 is reported as a pseudogene. The length of the CDR3 is 19 residues. Here the CDR3 DNA reads TGTGCCAGCAGCCGTCCTCTAATCACAGGGAAAAGGTCCTACAATGAGCAGTTCTTC. Translating it yields CASSRPLITGKRSYNEQFF.

The rearrangement uses TRBV5-6 and TRBJ1-4, with 7 nucleotides matching TRBD1. CDR1 and CDR2 from the germline V gene are SGHDT and YYEEEE. The J segment lost 5 bases and the V segment lost 5 bases, leaving 6 bases of the junction unmatched. The CDR3 is 14 residues long. The CDR3 coding sequence is TGTGCCAGCAGTACCGGGACAGAAAATGAAAAACTGTTTTTT. Amino acid sequence: CASSTGTENEKLFF.

This rearrangement joins TRBV5-6 to TRBJ2-3; 9 positions agree with TRBD2. There are 16 residues in the CDR3. Losses at the gene ends were 2 bases for V and 1 base for J; bases not matched to a gene: 5. Per germline, CDR1 SGHDT and CDR2 YYEEEE. In DNA form, the CDR3 reads TGTGCCAGCAGCTTCGCGGGAGGGCCGCGCACAGATACGCAGTATTTT. Translating gives CASSFAGGPRTDTQYF.

A single count supports this clone. CDR3 DNA sequence: TGCAGTGCTACTTATAGGAGTGAGCAGTTCTTC. Its translation is CSATYRSEQFF. This chain links TRBV20-1 with TRBJ2-1; D gene ambiguous. This CDR3 comprises 11 residues. Deletions cut 4 bases from V and 9 bases from J, with 10 bases between. The V gene's germline CDR1 is DFQATT and CDR2 SNEGSKA (reference sequence).

This chain connects TRBV5-1 to TRBJ2-3, with 10 bases identical to TRBD2. The germline V gene encodes CDR1 SGHRS and CDR2 YFSETQ. This CDR3 spans 18 amino acids. V lost 5 bases and J lost 6; bases outside the gene matches: 18. This CDR3 is CASSPQGLATSRADTQYF. The CDR3 DNA sequence: TGCGCCAGCAGTCCCCAGGGACTAGCGACGAGCAGGGCGGATACGCAGTATTTT.

The chain employs TRBV7-2 and TRBJ2-5; TRBD1 matches at 12 bases. CDR3 length: 15 amino acids. Germline CDR1 is SGHTA and CDR2 is FQGNSA. V shed 5 bases and J 5 bases; nucleotides not matched to a gene: 6. CDR3 protein: CASSLGTGGWETQYF. The CDR3 nucleotides are TGTGCCAGCAGCCTGGGGACAGGGGGCTGGGAGACCCAGTACTTC.

This chain links TRBV5-6 with TRBJ1-2; 10 bases align to TRBD1. Germline CDR1 SGHDT, CDR2 YYEEEE. The CDR3 length is 13 residues. V lost 3 bases to trimming and J lost 6 bases; unmatched junction nucleotides: 2. CDR3 sequence: CASSSGTGDGYTF. In DNA, the CDR3 is TGTGCCAGCAGCTCCGGGACAGGGGATGGCTACACCTTC. The full variable domain, rest sourced from reference TRBV5-6 and TRBJ1-2, is DAGVTQSPTHLIKTRGQQVTLRCSPKSGHDTVSWYQQALGQGPQFIFQYYEEEERQRGNFPDRFSGHQFPNYSSELNVNALLLGDSALYLCASSSGTGDGYTFGSGTRLTVV.

The chain uses TRBV19 and TRBJ1-1; TRBD1 might be the D (5 bases). Germline CDR1 LNHDA, CDR2 SQIVND (reference sequence). The germline V and J ends were trimmed by 3 bases and 3 bases, with 11 bases remaining between them. This CDR3 is built from 14 residues. As DNA, the CDR3 is TGTGCCAGTAGTATCCGGGTGGGGGACACTGAAGCTTTCTTT. It codes for CASSIRVGDTEAFF.

V and J are TRBV6-6 and TRBJ2-2, with unresolved D. CDR1 is MNHNY, CDR2 SVGAGI, per germline (reference sequence). This CDR3 spans 13 amino acids. The V and J ends lost 2 bases and 0 bases respectively, with 1 base between them. CDR3 amino acids: CASSYTNTGELFF. CDR3 sequence (DNA): TGTGCCAGCAGTTACACGAACACCGGGGAGCTGTTTTTT.

Concerning this clone: An end of the junction differs from the germline gene, which may be a read error. The chain links TRBV29-1 to TRBJ2-1, with D maybe TRBD2 (6 bases). Germline V CDR1 and CDR2: SQVTM, ANQGSEA. The CDR3 contains 13 residues. The CDR3 is CSVERDSDNEQFF. The CDR3 DNA reads TGCAGCGTTGAACGGGACTCCGACAATGAGCAGTTCTTC.

This chain joins TRBV10-3 and TRBJ1-1; D gene unclear. Germline CDR1 reads ENHRY; CDR2 reads SYGVKD. V lost 0 bases and J lost 5, with 7 bases in between. CDR3 length: 13 residues. This CDR3 is CAISESGETEAFF. In nucleotides, the CDR3 is TGTGCCATCAGTGAGTCGGGAGAAACTGAAGCTTTCTTT.

This chain links TRBV2 with TRBJ1-5; a weak D match, TRBD1 (5 bases). This CDR3 comprises 12 residues. V gave up 4 bases and J gave up 5 bases, with 6 bases separating them. Germline loops: CDR1 SNHLY, CDR2 FYNNEI. The CDR3 is CASSGGDQPQHF. The CDR3, as DNA: TGTGCCAGCAGTGGGGGGGATCAGCCCCAGCATTTT. Variable domain in full (rest from reference TRBV2 and TRBJ1-5): EPEVTQTPSHQVTQMGQEVILRCVPISNHLYFYWYRQILGQKVEFLVSFYNNEISEKSEIFDDQFSVERPDGSNFTLKIRSTKLEDSAMYFCASSGGDQPQHFGDGTRLSIL.

This clone was observed a few times. The chain couples TRBV28 to TRBJ2-5; D may be TRBD1 or TRBD2 (6 bases each). The CDR3 is made up of 14 amino acids. Germline V gene lookup returns CDR1 MDHEN and CDR2 SYDVKM. V was shortened by 6 bases and J by 0 bases, with 11 bases between the two germline ends. The CDR3 nucleotides are TGTGCCAGCAGCTTAGGGGGGTACCAAGAGACCCAGTACTTC. This sequence encodes CASSLGGYQETQYF.

The chain links TRBV27 to TRBJ1-2; D gene unclear. V was cut by 3 bases and J by 4 bases, with 12 bases left in between. CDR1 and CDR2 (germline): MNHEY, SMNVEV (reference sequence). The CDR3 extends over 14 amino acids. The DNA for the CDR3 is TGTGCCAGCAGTTTTGACCCCTGGAGCTATGGCTACACCTTC. Translated, it gives CASSFDPWSYGYTF.

The chain links TRBV6-5 to TRBJ2-2; 9 bases are a match to TRBD2. Trimming at V came to 0 bases and at J to 5 bases, leaving 4 bases not matched to a gene. CDR1 and CDR2 from the germline V gene are MNHEY and SVGAGI. The CDR3 length is 16 residues. CDR3 in DNA: TGTGCCAGCAGTTACTCTAGCGGGAGTGGGACCGGGGAGCTGTTTTTT. It codes for CASSYSSGSGTGELFF.

The rearrangement links TRBV18 to TRBJ2-7; weak D call: TRBD2 (6 bases). Trimming took 2 bases from V and 2 from J, leaving 7 bases between them. The CDR3 has 13 amino acids. The germline CDR1 and CDR2 sequences are KGHSH and LQKENI. The CDR3 here is CASSPAGPYEQYV. Here the CDR3 DNA reads TGTGCCAGCTCACCAGCGGGACCCTACGAGCAGTACGTC.

This chain links TRBV18 with TRBJ2-1, with D unresolved. The CDR3 has 13 residues. Germline CDR1 and CDR2: KGHSH and LQKENI. Trimming took 2 bases from V and 7 from J, leaving 9 bases between them. CDR3 sequence (DNA): TGTGCCAGCTCACCAGACTTTCGGAATGAGCAGTTCTTC. Encoded protein: CASSPDFRNEQFF.

J is TRBJ2-7 and V is TRBV21-1; TRBD2, the table's D call, was not compared with the DNA. TRBV21-1 is a listed pseudogene. The CDR3 is made up of 14 amino acids. The CDR3 is CATQAGLLRDEQYF. The CDR3 region has the DNA TGTGCCACCCAAGCGGGGCTTCTACGGGACGAGCAGTACTTC.

The chain recombines TRBV2 with TRBJ2-1; no reliable D call. In germline, CDR1 is SNHLY, CDR2 FYNNEI. V was cut by 8 bases and J by 0 bases, with 11 bases left in between. The CDR3 runs 14 residues. The CDR3 loop reads CASLVLSSYNEQFF. The CDR3, as DNA: TGTGCCAGCCTGGTCCTGAGCTCCTACAATGAGCAGTTCTTC.

The CDR3 reads CASSPGGLRTDTQYF. DNA of the CDR3: TGTGCCAGCAGCCCGGGGGGGCTTCGCACAGATACGCAGTATTTT. V gene TRBV7-8 combines with J gene TRBJ2-3; 8 nucleotides agree with TRBD2. Trimming cost V 5 bases and J 1 base; bases outside gene matches: 5. Germline V gene lookup returns CDR1 SGHVS and CDR2 FQNEAQ. CDR3 size: 15 residues.

This clone came up once. This chain connects TRBV9 to TRBJ1-1, with 7 bases that match TRBD1. Germline lookup yields CDR1 SGDLS and CDR2 YYNGEE. The length of the CDR3 is 15 residues. After removal of 4 bases from V and 4 bases from J, the junction contained 10 bases not matched to a gene. For the CDR3, the DNA is TGTGCCAGCAGCTCCCGACAGGGAGTCGGCACTGAAGCTTTCTTT. It encodes CASSSRQGVGTEAFF.

The rearrangement links TRBV5-4 to TRBJ2-1; D not certain. The V end was cut by 3 bases, the J end by 0 bases, with 7 bases between. The CDR3 has 14 amino acids. In germline, CDR1 is SGHNT, CDR2 YYREEE (reference sequence). CDR3 residues: CASSSQGSYNEQFF. DNA of the CDR3: TGTGCCAGCAGCTCCCAAGGCTCCTACAATGAGCAGTTCTTC. Combining the CDR3 with reference TRBV5-4 and TRBJ2-1 gives the whole variable domain ETGVTQSPTHLIKTRGQQVTLRCSSQSGHNTVSWYQQALGQGPQFIFQYYREEENGRGNFPPRFSGLQFPNYSSELNVNALELDDSALYLCASSSQGSYNEQFFGPGTRLTVL.

This chain connects TRBV28 to TRBJ1-2; D not certain. There are 13 residues in the CDR3. The germline gives CDR1 MDHEN, CDR2 SYDVKM. Trimming shortened V by 2 bases and J by 8 bases, and 12 bases separated the two germline ends. CDR3 nucleotide sequence: TGTGCCAGCAGTTTAGCGGGAGCGCGGGGCTACACCTTC. Translation: CASSLAGARGYTF.

This chain uses TRBV5-4 with TRBJ2-7; tentatively, D is TRBD1 (6 bases). Trimming shortened V by 2 bases and J by 2 bases, and 11 bases separated the two germline ends. Germline assignment: CDR1 SGHNT and CDR2 YYREEE (reference sequence). The CDR3 covers 14 residues. CDR3 loop: CASSFRDTAYEQYF. CDR3 bases: TGTGCCAGCAGCTTCCGGGACACTGCCTACGAGCAGTACTTC.

The V call is TRBV4-1, the J call TRBJ2-7; TRBD1 or TRBD2 may be the D gene (5 bases each). The CDR3 runs 14 residues. Germline CDR1 MGHRA, CDR2 YSYEKL. The V end lost 4 bases, the J end lost 5 bases, and 15 bases lay between the germline ends. The CDR3 DNA sequence: TGCGCCAGCAGCCCCTTTTTTATGGGGGACGAGCAGTACTTC. Protein product: CASSPFFMGDEQYF.

V usage is TRBV18 and J usage is TRBJ2-3; 7 bases align to TRBD1. The V segment lost 3 bases and the J segment 4 bases; nucleotides outside the gene matches: 4. Looked up from germline, CDR1 is KGHSH and CDR2 is LQKENI. The CDR3 sequence is 14 residues long. The CDR3 DNA follows: TGTGCCAGCTCACCCAGGGACAGCCCAGATACGCAGTATTTT. As protein: CASSPRDSPDTQYF.

The rearrangement links TRBV5-4 to TRBJ1-1; 7 bases match TRBD1. Germline V lookup: CDR1 SGHNT, CDR2 YYREEE (reference sequence). Trimming removed 0 bases from V and 2 bases from J; junction bases left unmatched: 7. The CDR3 extends over 16 amino acids. The CDR3 DNA reads as TGTGCCAGCAGCTTGGCTACGACAGGGATCAACACTGAAGCTTTCTTT. This gives the protein CASSLATTGINTEAFF.

The chain couples TRBV10-3 to TRBJ2-1; TRBD2 agrees at 10 bases. The CDR3 is 20 residues long. V lost 0 bases, J lost 7 bases, and 18 bases stayed unmatched. CDR1 and CDR2 (germline): ENHRY, SYGVKD. DNA for the CDR3: TGTGCCATCAGTGAGTCGATCGTGCTAGCGGGGGCTCCGAGGGGAAATGAGCAGTTCTTC. Translation gives CAISESIVLAGAPRGNEQFF.